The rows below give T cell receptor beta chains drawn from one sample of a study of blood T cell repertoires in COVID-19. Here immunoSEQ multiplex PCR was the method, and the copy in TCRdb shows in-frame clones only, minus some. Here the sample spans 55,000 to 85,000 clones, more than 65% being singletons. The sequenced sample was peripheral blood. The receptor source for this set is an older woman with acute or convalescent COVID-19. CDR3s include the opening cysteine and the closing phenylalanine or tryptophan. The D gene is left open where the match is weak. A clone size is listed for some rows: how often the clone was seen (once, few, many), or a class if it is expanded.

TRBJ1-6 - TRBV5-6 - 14 CASSLGAGDSPLHF TGTGCCAGCAGCTTGGGGGCAGGGGATTCACCCCTCCACTTT
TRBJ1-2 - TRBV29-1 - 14 CSVATQEGSGGYTF TGCAGCGTTGCCACCCAGGAGGGTTCGGGTGGCTACACCTTC
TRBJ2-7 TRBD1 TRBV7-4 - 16 CASSLAQTGGYGEQYF TGTGCCAGCAGCTTAGCGCAGACAGGGGGGTATGGGGAGCAGTACTTC
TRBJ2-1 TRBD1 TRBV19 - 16 CASSKLQGAGEEKQFF TGTGCCAGTAGTAAATTACAGGGGGCCGGAGAGGAGAAGCAGTTCTTC
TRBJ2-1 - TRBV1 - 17 CTSSQVPSSGSCNEQFF TGCACCAGCAGCCAAGTGCCCTCTAGCGGGAGTTGTAATGAGCAGTTCTTC
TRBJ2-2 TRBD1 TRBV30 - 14 CAWKRQGRAGELFF TGTGCCTGGAAAAGACAGGGGAGAGCCGGGGAGCTGTTTTTT
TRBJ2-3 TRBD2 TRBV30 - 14 CAWNPGGEGDTQYF TGTGCCTGGAACCCGGGGGGGGAAGGAGATACGCAGTATTTT
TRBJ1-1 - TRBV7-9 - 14 CASSLAAVGTEAFF TGTGCCAGCAGCTTGGCTGCAGTTGGCACTGAAGCTTTCTTT
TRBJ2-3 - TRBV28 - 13 CASQRPNTDTQYF TGTGCCAGTCAGAGGCCTAACACAGATACGCAGTATTTT
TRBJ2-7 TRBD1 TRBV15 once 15 CATSREGQPRGEQYF TGTGCCACCAGCAGAGAGGGACAGCCTAGGGGCGAGCAGTACTTC
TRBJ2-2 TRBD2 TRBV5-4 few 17 CASSFPRASGGAGELFF TGTGCCAGCAGCTTCCCCCGAGCTAGCGGGGGGGCCGGGGAGCTGTTTTTT
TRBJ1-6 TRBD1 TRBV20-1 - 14 CSASTGTGVSPLHF TGCAGTGCTAGTACCGGGACAGGGGTTTCACCCCTCCACTTT
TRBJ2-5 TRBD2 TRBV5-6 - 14 CASTGLAGVETQYF TGTGCCAGCACGGGACTAGCGGGAGTAGAGACCCAGTACTTC